The 21 T cell receptor beta chains listed next were all sequenced from one sample in a study of T cell responses to AZD1222 COVID-19 vaccine. TCRdb keeps only in-frame clones here, not all; method: immunoSEQ multiplex PCR. The sample holds under 200,000 clones, approximately 94% seen once. The sequenced sample was peripheral blood, obtained on day 0 of AZD1222 vaccination. These receptors originate from an adult in good health.

The chain employs TRBV27 and TRBJ2-1; D not certain. V was clipped by 2 bases and J by 0 bases, with 8 bases between them. The CDR3 runs to 15 residues. Germline V CDR1 and CDR2: MNHEY, SMNVEV (reference sequence). The CDR3 loop is CASSLEAHSYNEQFF. The CDR3 DNA reads TGTGCCAGCAGTTTAGAGGCTCACTCCTACAATGAGCAGTTCTTC.

The CDR3 loop is CASTLGGGEKLFF. Written as DNA, the CDR3 is TGTGCCAGCACCCTAGGGGGGGGTGAAAAACTGTTTTTT. The chain joins TRBV12-3 or TRBV12-4 to TRBJ1-4; a possible D gene is TRBD1 (6 bases). V lost 7 bases, J lost 7 bases, and 13 bases lay in between. CDR3 length: 13 amino acids.

V usage is TRBV18 and J usage is TRBJ1-2; 8 nucleotides line up with TRBD1. Losses at the gene ends were 3 bases for V and 4 bases for J; bases not matched to a gene: 7. The CDR3 covers 15 residues. Germline V gene lookup returns CDR1 KGHSH and CDR2 LQKENI. The CDR3 sequence: CASSPIDGTGYGYTF. The CDR3 DNA is TGTGCCAGCTCACCTATAGACGGGACAGGCTATGGCTACACCTTC.

This rearrangement joins TRBV7-2 to TRBJ2-7; D is undetermined. Germline V gives CDR1 SGHTA, CDR2 FQGNSA. This CDR3 has 14 amino acids. Trimming pared 3 bases from V and 2 bases from J, leaving 11 bases between. The CDR3 DNA reads as TGTGCCAGCAGCTTCGGACGGCTTGCCTACGAGCAGTACTTC. This sequence encodes CASSFGRLAYEQYF.

This chain links TRBV18 with TRBJ1-5, with 7 bases fitting TRBD1. Germline values: CDR1 KGHSH, CDR2 LQKENI. V lost 3 bases, J lost 7 bases, and 3 bases stayed unmatched. The CDR3 consists of 13 residues. The CDR3 protein is CASSPGGQQPQHF. For the CDR3, the DNA is TGTGCCAGCTCACCGGGGGGACAGCAGCCCCAGCATTTT. Supplemented by reference TRBV18 and TRBJ1-5, the full variable domain reads NAGVMQNPRHLVRRRGQEARLRCSPMKGHSHVYWYRQLPEEGLKFMVYLQKENIIDESGMPKERFSAEFPKEGPSILRIQQVVRGDSAAYFCASSPGGQQPQHFGDGTRLSIL.

V gene TRBV14 combines with J gene TRBJ2-1; D is undetermined. V was cut by 3 bases and J by 2 bases, with 5 bases left in between. The CDR3 is made up of 13 amino acids. Per the germline V gene, CDR1 is SGHDN and CDR2 is FVKESK. The CDR3 loop reads CASSQEPYNEQFF. DNA of the CDR3: TGTGCCAGCAGCCAGGAGCCCTACAATGAGCAGTTCTTC.

This chain connects TRBV5-4 to TRBJ2-7; weak D call: TRBD2 (7 bases). V shed 2 bases and J shed 4 bases, with 13 bases lying between them. In germline, CDR1 is SGHNT, CDR2 YYREEE (reference sequence). The length of the CDR3 is 14 residues. CDR3 residues: CASSFRGGRYEQYF. The CDR3 region has the DNA TGTGCCAGCAGCTTTAGGGGGGGGAGATACGAGCAGTACTTC.

The V call is TRBV28, the J call TRBJ1-6; tentatively, D is TRBD1 (5 bases). Germline values: CDR1 MDHEN, CDR2 SYDVKM. V was trimmed by 2 bases and J by 7 bases, leaving 12 bases between them. The CDR3 spans 15 residues. The CDR3 DNA sequence: TGTGCCAGCAGTTTAGTTTTCAGGGACAATTCACCCCTCCACTTT. It is translated as CASSLVFRDNSPLHF. Full variable domain (outside the CDR3, taken from reference TRBV28 and TRBJ1-6): DVKVTQSSRYLVKRTGEKVFLECVQDMDHENMFWYRQDPGLGLRLIYFSYDVKMKEKGDIPEGYSVSREKKERFSLILESASTNQTSMYLCASSLVFRDNSPLHFGNGTRLTVT.

The rearrangement joins TRBV5-1 to TRBJ2-5; no clear D. V lost 0 bases, J lost 5 bases, and 11 bases lay in between. The germline gives CDR1 SGHRS, CDR2 YFSETQ. The CDR3 is 14 amino acids. The CDR3 loop reads CASSLDSVWETQYF. The CDR3 DNA is TGCGCCAGCAGCTTGGACAGTGTGTGGGAGACCCAGTACTTC. The whole variable domain, remainder taken from reference TRBV5-1 and TRBJ2-5, is KAGVTQTPRYLIKTRGQQVTLSCSPISGHRSVSWYQQTPGQGLQFLFEYFSETQRNKGNFPGRFSGRQFSNSRSEMNVSTLELGDSALYLCASSLDSVWETQYFGPGTRLLVL.

The V and J genes are TRBV2 and TRBJ2-6, with no clear D. Looked up from germline, CDR1 is SNHLY and CDR2 is FYNNEI. This CDR3 is 16 amino acids long. V was cut by 5 bases and J by 1 base, with 12 bases left in between. CDR3 sequence: CASSLSGPSGANVLTF. The DNA for the CDR3 is TGTGCCAGCAGTCTTTCCGGACCTTCTGGGGCCAACGTCCTGACTTTC. Supplemented by reference TRBV2 and TRBJ2-6, the full variable domain reads EPEVTQTPSHQVTQMGQEVILRCVPISNHLYFYWYRQILGQKVEFLVSFYNNEISEKSEIFDDQFSVERPDGSNFTLKIRSTKLEDSAMYFCASSLSGPSGANVLTFGAGSRLTVL.

CDR3 amino acids: CASSQPYLTLASTNTGELFF. The CDR3 nucleotides are TGTGCCAGCAGCCAACCCTACTTAACACTAGCGTCGACTAACACCGGGGAGCTGTTTTTT. The chain employs TRBV2 and TRBJ2-2; 7 nucleotides match TRBD2. CDR3 length: 20 amino acids. Trimming at V came to 6 bases and at J to 2 bases, leaving 21 bases not matched to a gene. Germline loops: CDR1 SNHLY, CDR2 FYNNEI.

The genes are TRBV27 and TRBJ1-6; D unresolved. This CDR3 comprises 14 residues. V was clipped by 3 bases and J by 6 bases, with 9 bases between them. The V gene's germline CDR1 is MNHEY and CDR2 SMNVEV (reference sequence). Here the CDR3 reads CASSFGRSNSPLHF. The CDR3 DNA is TGTGCCAGCAGTTTCGGGCGGTCTAATTCACCCCTCCACTTT.

This chain joins TRBV29-1 and TRBJ2-3; 9 bases align to TRBD1. The CDR3 contains 15 residues. V dropped 2 bases and J dropped 1; count of bases not matched to a gene: 4. Germline assignment: CDR1 SQVTM and CDR2 ANQGSEA. The CDR3 sequence: CSVETRDRGTDTQYF. The CDR3 nucleotides are TGCAGCGTTGAAACCCGGGACAGGGGCACAGATACGCAGTATTTT.

This chain uses TRBV6-5 with TRBJ1-2, with a tentative D call TRBD1 (6 bases). CDR1 is MNHEY, CDR2 SVGAGI, per germline. V gave up 8 bases and J gave up 8 bases, with 15 bases separating them. This CDR3 is 12 amino acids long. The CDR3 DNA is TGTGCCAGCGGAACGACAGGCGGAGGCTACACCTTC. This codes for CASGTTGGGYTF.

This sequence joins TRBV7-8 and TRBJ2-7; 12 positions match TRBD2. The V gene's germline CDR1 is SGHVS and CDR2 FQNEAQ. V was clipped by 5 bases and J by 4 bases; unmatched bases: 3. CDR3 length: 14 amino acids. The CDR3 bases are TGTGCCAGCAGCCCTACTAGCGGGGGGTACGAGCAGTACTTC. It translates to CASSPTSGGYEQYF. Drawing the rest from reference TRBV7-8 and TRBJ2-7, the complete variable domain is GAGVSQSPRYKVAKRGQDVALRCDPISGHVSLFWYQQALGQGPEFLTYFQNEAQLDKSGLPSDRFFAERPEGSVSTLKIQRTQQEDSAVYLCASSPTSGGYEQYFGPGTRLTVT.

The chain has TRBV10-3 and TRBJ2-3; 13 nucleotides agree with TRBD2. The V and J ends lost 6 bases and 0 bases, in that order; junction bases with no gene match: 3. CDR1 is ENHRY, CDR2 SYGVKD, per germline. This CDR3 has 16 amino acids. CDR3 DNA sequence: TGTGCCATCAGCGGACTAGCGGGAGAGAGCACAGATACGCAGTATTTT. Its protein is CAISGLAGESTDTQYF.

The rearrangement links TRBV3-1 (or the pseudogene TRBV3-2) to TRBJ2-7; D uncertain. The CDR3 has 15 residues. Trimming took off 0 bases at V and 0 bases at J, with 9 bases between the two ends. The germline gives CDR1 LGHDT, CDR2 YNNKEL (reference sequence). The CDR3 region has the DNA TGTGCCAGCAGCCAAGAAACGTGGAGCTCCTACGAGCAGTACTTC. Translation: CASSQETWSSYEQYF.

The chain employs TRBV6-5 and TRBJ1-2; D is possibly TRBD1 (5 bases). Between the trimmed V and J ends, which lost 10 bases and 2 bases, there was a span of 14 bases. This CDR3 region has 13 residues. Germline V gene data show CDR1 as MNHEY and CDR2 as SVGAGI. The CDR3 here is CATKEDNNYGYTF. The CDR3 DNA reads as TGTGCCACCAAAGAGGACAACAACTATGGCTACACCTTC.

The chain carries TRBV5-1 and TRBJ1-5; a weak D match, TRBD1 (6 bases). Looked up from germline, CDR1 is SGHRS and CDR2 is YFSETQ. The CDR3 has 18 amino acids. The ends were cut back, 2 bases at V and 2 bases at J, with 20 bases in the middle. This chain's CDR3 is CASSLSPTGSGGNQPQHF. DNA for the CDR3: TGCGCCAGCAGCTTAAGTCCCACAGGTTCAGGGGGCAATCAGCCCCAGCATTTT.

This chain joins TRBV3-1 (or the pseudogene TRBV3-2) and TRBJ1-3; 9 nucleotides line up with TRBD1. Germline-derived CDR1 and CDR2 are LGHDT and YNNKEL (reference sequence). J gave up 2 bases and V 4 bases, and 15 bases lay outside the gene matches. This CDR3 spans 19 amino acids. CDR3 nucleotide sequence: TGTGCCAGCAGCCCCATAGTGGCCCTACAGGGGGCGCCTGGAAACACCATATATTTT. Residues: CASSPIVALQGAPGNTIYF.

The V and J genes are TRBV6-1 and TRBJ1-1; TRBD1 might be the D (6 bases). The CDR3 totals 14 residues. V lost 7 bases to trimming and J lost 8 bases, with 20 bases between them. The germline CDR1 and CDR2 sequences are MNHNS and SASEGT. CDR3 DNA sequence: TGTGCCAGCACTCTGGACAGCCACGGGAGGGAAGCTTTCTTT. Its protein product is CASTLDSHGREAFF.